This TCR beta chain is drawn from a study of cytomegalovirus exposure and HLA in healthy donors. PCR used 60 Vbeta primers and 13 Jbeta primers. Sequencing was performed with immunoSEQ multiplex PCR; in TCRdb, only in-frame clones are kept and a portion is missing. The table lists more than 85,000 clones. Germline V CDR1 and CDR2: GTSNPN, SVGIG (reference sequence). With V trimmed by 4 bases and J by 8 bases, 9 bases remained unmatched. The CDR3 runs 13 residues. Sequenced: PBMCs. The source of this sequence is a girl between 10 and 17 years old in good health and CMV-seropositive. The chain employs TRBV30 and TRBJ1-1; 8 nucleotides align to TRBD1. The CDR3 nucleotides read TGTGCCTGGAATCGACAGGGGCGCACCGAAGCTTTCTTT. This encodes CAWNRQGRTEAFF.